This section outlines one T cell receptor beta chain sequence together with its context. Antigen specificity is unknown. Sequencing used immunoSEQ multiplex PCR; TCRdb keeps in-frame clones, though not all of them. The sample consists of 80,000 to 90,000 clones, about 88% of them appearing once. The sample belongs to a study of T cell responses to AZD1222 COVID-19 vaccine. Study-wide findings and caveats: Targets within unmutated variant regions were reportedly found for nearly half of spike-specific TCRs.

This CDR3 is 13 amino acids long. Trimming took off 3 bases at V and 5 bases at J, with 10 bases between the two ends. Germline CDR1 MNHEY, CDR2 SMNVEV (reference sequence). The receptor comes from an adult in good health. Specimen: peripheral blood, collected on day 0 of AZD1222 vaccination. The chain couples TRBV27 to TRBJ1-2, with a tentative D call TRBD1 (6 bases). DNA for the CDR3: TGTGCCAGCAGTTTGGCAGGGGCGTATGGCTACACCTTC. Its translation: CASSLAGAYGYTF.